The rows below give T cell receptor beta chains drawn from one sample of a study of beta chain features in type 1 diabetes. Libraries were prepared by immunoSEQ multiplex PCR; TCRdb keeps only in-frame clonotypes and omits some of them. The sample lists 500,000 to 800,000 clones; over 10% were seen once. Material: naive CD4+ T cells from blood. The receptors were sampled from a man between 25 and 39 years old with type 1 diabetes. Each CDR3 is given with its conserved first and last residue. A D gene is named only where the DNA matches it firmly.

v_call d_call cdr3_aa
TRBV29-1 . CSATRGRNPTNEKLFF
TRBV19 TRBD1 CASSRDRGRSPLHF
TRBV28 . CASSLPTGINTEAFF
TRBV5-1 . CASSLDFGDTQYF
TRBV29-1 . CSARPGGVSTGELFF
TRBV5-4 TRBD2 CASSSQAVLAGITGELFF
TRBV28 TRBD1 CASSTTTGVWEKLFF
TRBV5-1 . CASSPPGVNTGELFF
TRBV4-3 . CASSRTLPGTYEQYF
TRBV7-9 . CASSFSGQGTDTQYF
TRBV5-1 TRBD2 CASSLVPSGVETQYF
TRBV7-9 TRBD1 CASSRRTGLQETQYF
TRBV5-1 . CASSYSSGANVLTF
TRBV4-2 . CASSQVRANNEKLFF
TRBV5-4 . CASSLQVNEQFF
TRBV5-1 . CASSLVAGEFSGELFF
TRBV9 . CASSEGFENTIYF
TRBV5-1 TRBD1 CASSEDRAGYTF
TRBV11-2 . CASSLVGWEAFF
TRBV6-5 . CASSSPPSGRGYTF
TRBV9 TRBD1 CASSVRQGDEAFF
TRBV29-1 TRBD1 CSCQGVHEKLFF
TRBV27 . CASSPTGPDTQYF
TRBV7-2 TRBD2 CASSPLGASGYEQYF
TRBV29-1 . CSVETTVGGYYEQYF
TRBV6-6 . CAARLTDTQYF
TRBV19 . CASTDPREKLFF
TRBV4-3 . CASSQDAASYYGYTF